The clone carrying this TCR beta chain was detected a few times. Its antigen is unknown. The data are from a study of T cell repertoires in cytomegalovirus infection. Study-level background: Use of recently identified HLA-C-restricted and well-studied HLA-B-restricted CMV epitopes was part of the study. Indicated by public TCR beta signatures were CMV infection and matching HLA type. Study observations and caveats: HLA-C-restricted TCR beta clonotypes specific for CMV led the ex vivo response. Frequencies of public TCR beta families were cumulated, and this identified carriers of CMV plus the relevant HLA.

Via MiXCR, TCRdb re-called the reads, giving one row per CDR3 protein. The table includes approximately 910,000 distinct CDR3 sequences, less than 35% detected once. Trimming took 0 bases from V and 4 from J; bases not matched to a gene: 5. Germline loops: CDR1 LGHNA, CDR2 YSLEER. This CDR3 comprises 16 residues. The V call is TRBV4-3, the J call TRBJ2-2; TRBD1 aligns across 7 bases. Sequenced material: cultured CD8+ T cells from PBMCs, taken from culture after CMV antigen stimulation. The sequence came from a human donor in good health (CMV status not recorded). Some clones in this sample may be carry-over from other donors' samples. The CDR3 DNA is TGCGCCAGCAGCCAAGATGAGGGGGCGGGCACCGGGGAGCTGTTTTTT. Translation: CASSQDEGAGTGELFF.